This T cell receptor (beta chain) was sequenced in a study of blood T cell repertoires in COVID-19. Germline V gene lookup returns CDR1 SGHAT and CDR2 FQNNGV. This CDR3 region has 14 residues. Trimming at V came to 6 bases and at J to 1 base, leaving 3 bases not matched to a gene. TCRdb keeps only in-frame clones here, not all; method: immunoSEQ multiplex PCR. The sample holds 270,000 or so clones, 85% to 95% seen once. The material sequenced was PBMCs or T cells enriched from blood (not recorded which). This TCR came from a man aged 35 to 55 who had been exposed to COVID-19. The V and J genes are TRBV11-2 and TRBJ1-3, with 7 bases lining up with TRBD1. The CDR3 nucleotides read TGTGCCAGCAGTGAGACAGGGTCTGGAAACACCATATATTTT. It yields the protein CASSETGSGNTIYF.